This passage covers 25 T cell receptor beta chains from one sample sequenced in a study of shared clonotypes between healthy human individuals. Sequencing used immunoSEQ multiplex PCR; TCRdb keeps in-frame clones, though not all of them. This table holds about 1.1 million clones, 60% to 85% found once. Sequencing was done on a sample of memory CD4+ T cells from PBMCs. Specified subset: CD45RA-negative fraction. The receptors derive from a man younger than 35 in good health. Some clones in this sample may be carry-over from other donors' samples.

The chain is built from TRBV18 and TRBJ2-7; 14 nucleotides match TRBD2. This CDR3 has 15 residues. J was trimmed by 2 bases and V by 5 bases; bases with no gene match: 2. Germline CDR1 and CDR2: KGHSH and LQKENI. The CDR3 spells CASSSTSGGAYEQYF. The CDR3 DNA follows: TGTGCCAGCTCATCGACTAGCGGGGGGGCCTACGAGCAGTACTTC.

There are a few counts of this clone. The chain carries TRBV2 and TRBJ2-5; D gene uncertain. Trimming took off 6 bases at V and 0 bases at J, with 14 bases between the two ends. Looked up from germline, CDR1 is SNHLY and CDR2 is FYNNEI. This CDR3 is 15 amino acids long. CDR3 coding DNA: TGTGCCAGCAGGGAGAGACGGACGGACCAAGAGACCCAGTACTTC. Amino acids: CASRERRTDQETQYF. The full variable domain, rest sourced from reference TRBV2 and TRBJ2-5, is EPEVTQTPSHQVTQMGQEVILRCVPISNHLYFYWYRQILGQKVEFLVSFYNNEISEKSEIFDDQFSVERPDGSNFTLKIRSTKLEDSAMYFCASRERRTDQETQYFGPGTRLLVL.

CDR3 coding DNA: TGTGCCAGCAGCTATACCAGGGGGCTTGGTCAGCCCCAGCATTTT. Residues: CASSYTRGLGQPQHF. The chain joins TRBV5-5 to TRBJ1-5, with TRBD1 identical over 8 bases. This CDR3 spans 15 amino acids. Germline V gene data show CDR1 as SGHKS and CDR2 as YYEKEE (reference sequence). Germline trimming cut 3 bases from V and 6 bases from J; bases unmatched to any gene: 8.

The chain recombines TRBV9 with TRBJ2-2; a weak D match, TRBD1 (7 bases). Looked up from germline, CDR1 is SGDLS and CDR2 is YYNGEE. The CDR3 length is 17 residues. Between the trimmed V and J ends, which lost 0 bases and 3 bases, there was a span of 15 bases. CDR3 DNA sequence: TGTGCCAGCAGCGTAGCGCGGAGGGGGCAGGACACCGGGGAGCTGTTTTTT. This translates into CASSVARRGQDTGELFF.

Notes on this clone: Possible read error: a much larger clone is one base away. The CDR3 spells CAWSVTYGYTF. The CDR3 DNA reads TGTGCCTGGAGTGTCACCTATGGCTACACCTTC. The rearrangement uses TRBV30 and TRBJ1-2, with D hard to call. Per germline, CDR1 GTSNPN and CDR2 SVGIG (reference sequence). The CDR3 has 11 residues. V gave up 0 bases and J gave up 4 bases, with 3 bases separating them.

The chain is built from TRBV18 and TRBJ1-2; D is unresolved. Germline values: CDR1 KGHSH, CDR2 LQKENI. V was trimmed by 4 bases and J by 0 bases, leaving 15 bases between them. This CDR3 region has 16 residues. The CDR3 spells CASSLFAQQTNYGYTF. CDR3 nucleotide sequence: TGTGCCAGCTCACTATTTGCCCAACAGACTAACTATGGCTACACCTTC.

The chain carries TRBV5-4 and TRBJ1-4; D might be TRBD1 (6 bases). The CDR3 extends over 15 amino acids. Germline values: CDR1 SGHNT, CDR2 YYREEE (reference sequence). The V end was cut by 0 bases, the J end by 4 bases, with 10 bases between. This CDR3 is CASSLERGNNEKLFF. In DNA, the CDR3 is TGTGCCAGCAGCTTGGAGAGGGGGAATAATGAAAAACTGTTTTTT.

This clone was observed a single time. The genes are TRBV18 and TRBJ2-7; D is unresolved. Germline V gene data show CDR1 as KGHSH and CDR2 as LQKENI. CDR3 length: 16 residues. V was shortened by 2 bases and J by 4 bases, with 18 bases between the two germline ends. The CDR3 loop reads CASSPTISGNNYEQYF. For the CDR3, the DNA is TGTGCCAGCTCACCAACAATTTCTGGGAACAATTACGAGCAGTACTTC.

The rearrangement uses TRBV10-3 and TRBJ2-3; 15 positions agree with TRBD2. The CDR3 consists of 17 residues. The V gene end was trimmed by 10 bases and the J gene end by 3 bases; junction bases not matched to a gene: 11. From germline, CDR1 is ENHRY and CDR2 SYGVKD. Here the CDR3 reads CASGRVGTSGRTDTQYF. CDR3 nucleotides: TGTGCCAGCGGCAGGGTGGGGACTAGCGGGAGGACAGATACGCAGTATTTT.

This clone occurred a few times. This rearrangement joins TRBV6-6 to TRBJ2-7; possibly TRBD1 for D (6 bases). This CDR3 has 15 residues. V was trimmed by 7 bases and J by 0 bases, leaving 16 bases between them. Per the germline V gene, CDR1 is MNHNY and CDR2 is SVGAGI (reference sequence). CDR3 nucleotides: TGTGCCAGCACCCAGACAGGCCAAAGCTCCTACGAGCAGTACTTC. Protein product: CASTQTGQSSYEQYF.

The chain uses TRBV11-2 and TRBJ2-2; TRBD2 might be the D (5 bases). The germline CDR1 and CDR2 sequences are SGHAT and FQNNGV. This CDR3 region has 16 residues. V was pared by 5 bases and J by 4 bases, with 17 bases between. The CDR3: CASSPKRVVITGELFF. Here the CDR3 DNA reads TGTGCCAGCAGCCCAAAGAGGGTAGTTATCACCGGGGAGCTGTTTTTT.

The V call is TRBV10-3, the J call TRBJ1-1; D unclear. Germline CDR1 ENHRY, CDR2 SYGVKD. Trimming cost V 6 bases and J 2 bases, with 13 bases left between them. This CDR3 contains 14 residues. Written as DNA, the CDR3 is TGTGCCATCAGGCGGGGAGAGGGCAACACTGAAGCTTTCTTT. Its translation is CAIRRGEGNTEAFF.

V gene TRBV30 combines with J gene TRBJ2-7; TRBD1 matches 8 bases. This CDR3 spans 12 amino acids. Germline CDR1 GTSNPN, CDR2 SVGIG (reference sequence). Unmatched junction bases numbered 4, after V lost 3 bases and J lost 6 bases. CDR3 in DNA: TGTGCCTGGAGCTTCACAGGGGGCGAGCAGTACTTC. Protein sequence: CAWSFTGGEQYF. Variable domain in full (rest from reference TRBV30 and TRBJ2-7): SQTIHQWPATLVQPVGSPLSLECTVEGTSNPNLYWYRQAAGRGLQLLFYSVGIGQISSEVPQNLSASRPQDRQFILSSKKLLLSDSGFYLCAWSFTGGEQYFGPGTRLTVT.

CDR3 amino acids: CASGQGNQPQHF. DNA for the CDR3: TGTGCTAGTGGCCAGGGCAATCAGCCCCAGCATTTT. This chain uses TRBV12-5 with TRBJ1-5; D uncertain. Germline CDR1 reads LGHNT; CDR2 reads FRNRAP. This CDR3 spans 12 amino acids. The ends were cut back, 6 bases at V and 2 bases at J, with 5 bases in the middle.

This sequence joins TRBV7-2 and TRBJ1-3, with 10 nucleotides matching TRBD1. CDR3 length: 16 amino acids. V dropped 5 bases and J dropped 5; count of bases not matched to a gene: 9. CDR1 is SGHTA, CDR2 FQGNSA, per germline. The CDR3 bases are TGTGCCAGCAGCGCCCGGGACAGGGGTCGGAGAAACACCATATATTTT. Translation gives CASSARDRGRRNTIYF.

V and J are TRBV7-3 and TRBJ2-7; TRBD2 matches at 7 bases. V shed 5 bases, J shed 2 bases, and the junction held 15 bases outside the gene matches. The CDR3 has 17 amino acids. CDR1 is SGHTA, CDR2 FQGTGA, per germline. The DNA for the CDR3 is TGTGCCAGCAGCCCGCCCCTAGATAGCGGGCGGACCTACGAGCAGTACTTC. Encoded protein: CASSPPLDSGRTYEQYF.

The chain couples TRBV6-5 to TRBJ1-5, with D perhaps TRBD1 (5 bases). The CDR3 is made up of 13 amino acids. Between the trimmed V and J ends, which lost 8 bases and 7 bases, there was a span of 15 bases. Germline CDR1 and CDR2: MNHEY and SVGAGI. CDR3 in DNA: TGTGCCAGCTCTGGAGGGGCTCAACAGCCCCAGCATTTT. Protein: CASSGGAQQPQHF.

Points on this clone: A much larger clone sits a single nucleotide away, making a read error possible. The chain recombines TRBV11-1 with TRBJ1-1, with 8 bases that match TRBD1. This CDR3 has 11 residues. CDR1 is SGHAT and CDR2 is FQDESV in the germline V gene (reference sequence). J lost 12 bases, V lost 5 bases, and 5 bases had no gene match. The CDR3 here is CASSPTGVSFF. Here the CDR3 DNA reads TGTGCCAGCAGCCCGACAGGGGTATCTTTCTTT. The full variable domain, its missing parts supplied by reference TRBV11-1 and TRBJ1-1, is EAEVAQSPRYKITEKSQAVAFWCDPISGHATLYWYRQILGQGPELLVQFQDESVVDDSQLPKDRFSAERLKGVDSTLKIQPAELGDSAMYLCASSPTGVSFFGQGTRLTVV.

The rearrangement links TRBV10-3 to TRBJ1-3; TRBD1 is a possible D gene (5 bases). Germline V lookup: CDR1 ENHRY, CDR2 SYGVKD. The ends were cut back, 11 bases at V and 4 bases at J, with 12 bases in the middle. The CDR3 length is 12 residues. The chain's CDR3 is CAASGIGNTIYF. CDR3 bases: TGTGCCGCTTCAGGGATAGGAAACACCATATATTTT.

This chain joins TRBV10-3 and TRBJ1-1, with 7 bases lining up with TRBD1. The ends lost 2 bases at V and 0 bases at J; junction bases unmatched: 3. Germline CDR1 and CDR2: ENHRY and SYGVKD. The CDR3 contains 15 residues. The CDR3 DNA reads as TGTGCCATCAGTGAGGGGACAGCCATGAACACTGAAGCTTTCTTT. Translation gives CAISEGTAMNTEAFF.

The rearrangement links TRBV5-6 to TRBJ2-7, with D uncertain. The CDR3 is 14 residues long. V was cut by 0 bases and J by 3 bases, with 10 bases left in between. Germline V gives CDR1 SGHDT, CDR2 YYEEEE. The CDR3 region is CASSLGLEIYEQYF. CDR3 DNA sequence: TGTGCCAGCAGCTTGGGACTTGAGATCTACGAGCAGTACTTC.

Of note for this clone: A much larger clone differs from this one at a single base, so this may be a read error. At the DNA level, this CDR3 is encoded by other sequences in the same sample as well. This chain joins TRBV30 and TRBJ1-2; the D gene is possibly TRBD1 (6 bases). Germline V gives CDR1 GTSNPN, CDR2 SVGIG (reference sequence). This CDR3 region has 14 residues. The CDR3 here is CAWGSKGHWRGYTF. Written as DNA, the CDR3 is TGTGCATGGGGCTCAAAGGGACATTGGCGTGGCTACACCTTC.

The rearrangement joins TRBV11-3 to TRBJ1-2; D gene uncertain. From germline, CDR1 is SGHNT and CDR2 YENEEA. The CDR3 consists of 17 residues. The V gene lost 5 bases and the J gene lost 4 bases, with 23 bases spanning the gap. This chain's CDR3 is CASSHLPPPSSGYGYTF. In DNA form, the CDR3 reads TGTGCCAGCAGCCATTTACCCCCTCCCTCTTCAGGCTATGGCTACACCTTC.

The chain has TRBV28 and TRBJ1-4, with 11 bases identical to TRBD1. Germline V gives CDR1 MDHEN, CDR2 SYDVKM. J was trimmed by 8 bases and V by 5 bases; bases with no gene match: 4. This CDR3 region has 14 residues. CDR3: CASSVGTGGEKLFF. DNA of the CDR3: TGTGCCAGCAGTGTGGGGACAGGGGGAGAAAAACTGTTTTTT.

The V and J genes are TRBV11-2 and TRBJ1-4; 9 nucleotides match TRBD1. Germline CDR1 SGHAT, CDR2 FQNNGV. V was pared by 5 bases and J by 0 bases, with 4 bases of the junction left unmatched. This CDR3 contains 16 residues. CDR3 DNA: TGTGCCAGCAGCAAAGGGGACAGGGCAACTAATGAAAAACTGTTTTTT. The encoded protein is CASSKGDRATNEKLFF.